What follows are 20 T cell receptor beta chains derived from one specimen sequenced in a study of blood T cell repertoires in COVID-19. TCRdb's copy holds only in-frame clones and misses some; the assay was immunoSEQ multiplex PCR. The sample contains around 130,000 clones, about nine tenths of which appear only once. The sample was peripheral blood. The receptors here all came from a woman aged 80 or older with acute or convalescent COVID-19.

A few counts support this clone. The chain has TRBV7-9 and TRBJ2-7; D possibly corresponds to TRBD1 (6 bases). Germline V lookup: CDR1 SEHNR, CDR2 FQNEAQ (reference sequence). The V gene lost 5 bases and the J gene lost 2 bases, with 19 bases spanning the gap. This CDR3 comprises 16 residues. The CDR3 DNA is TGTGCCAGCAGCCCCTCCTTTTTCAGGGGTGCCTACGAGCAGTACTTC. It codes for CASSPSFFRGAYEQYF. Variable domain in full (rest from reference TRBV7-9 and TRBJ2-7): DTGVSQNPRHKITKRGQNVTFRCDPISEHNRLYWYRQTLGQGPEFLTYFQNEAQLEKSRLLSDRFSAERPKGSFSTLEIQRTEQGDSAMYLCASSPSFFRGAYEQYFGPGTRLTVT.

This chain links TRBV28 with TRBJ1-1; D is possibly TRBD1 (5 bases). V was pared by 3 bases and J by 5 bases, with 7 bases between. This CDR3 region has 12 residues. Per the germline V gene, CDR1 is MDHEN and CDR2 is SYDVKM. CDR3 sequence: CASSLEGTEAFF. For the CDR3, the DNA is TGTGCCAGCAGTTTGGAGGGGACTGAAGCTTTCTTT.

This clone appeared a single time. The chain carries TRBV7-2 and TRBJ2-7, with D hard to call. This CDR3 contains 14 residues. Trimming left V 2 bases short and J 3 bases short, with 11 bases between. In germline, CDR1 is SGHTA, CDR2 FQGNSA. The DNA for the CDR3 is TGTGCCAGCAGCTTAAGCCCCGCCGTCTACGAGCAGTACTTC. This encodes CASSLSPAVYEQYF.

CDR3 DNA: TGTGCCAGCAGTGACAGGGCCACAGAGACCCAGTACTTC. Its translation: CASSDRATETQYF. The chain combines TRBV25-1 with TRBJ2-5, with a tentative D call TRBD1 (5 bases). CDR1 is MGHDK, CDR2 SYGVNS, per germline. V was clipped by 3 bases and J by 4 bases, with 9 bases between them. The CDR3 has 13 residues.

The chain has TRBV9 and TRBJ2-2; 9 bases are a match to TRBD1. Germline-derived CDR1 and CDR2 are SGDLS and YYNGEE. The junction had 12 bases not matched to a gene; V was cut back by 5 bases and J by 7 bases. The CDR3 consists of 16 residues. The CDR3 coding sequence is TGTGCCAGCAGGAGAGGGGGGACAGGGAATGGCGGGGAGCTGTTTTTT. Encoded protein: CASRRGGTGNGGELFF.

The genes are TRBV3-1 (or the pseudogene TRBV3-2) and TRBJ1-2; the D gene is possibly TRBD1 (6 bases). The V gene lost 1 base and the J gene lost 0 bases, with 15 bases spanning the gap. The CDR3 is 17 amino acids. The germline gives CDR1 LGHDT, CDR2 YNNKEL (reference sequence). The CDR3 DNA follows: TGTGCCAGCAGCCAAGCATGGGACACCAACGCTAACTATGGCTACACCTTC. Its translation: CASSQAWDTNANYGYTF.

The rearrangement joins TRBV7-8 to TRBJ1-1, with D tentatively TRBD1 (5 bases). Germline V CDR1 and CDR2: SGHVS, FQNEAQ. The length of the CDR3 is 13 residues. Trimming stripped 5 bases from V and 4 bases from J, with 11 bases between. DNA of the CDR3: TGTGCCAGCAGCCCCTCGGGGGGCACTGAAGCTTTCTTT. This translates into CASSPSGGTEAFF.

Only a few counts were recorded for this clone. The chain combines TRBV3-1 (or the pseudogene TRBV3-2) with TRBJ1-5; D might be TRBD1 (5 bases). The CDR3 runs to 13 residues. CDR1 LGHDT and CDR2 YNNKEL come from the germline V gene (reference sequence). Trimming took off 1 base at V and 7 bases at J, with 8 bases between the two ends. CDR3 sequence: CASSQVGEQPQHF. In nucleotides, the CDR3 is TGTGCCAGCAGCCAAGTAGGGGAACAGCCCCAGCATTTT.

DNA of the CDR3: TGCGCCAGCAGCTTGACAACTATGAACACTGAAGCTTTCTTT. This sequence encodes CASSLTTMNTEAFF. The V and J genes are TRBV5-1 and TRBJ1-1, with unresolved D. This CDR3 region has 14 residues. CDR1 is SGHRS, CDR2 YFSETQ, per germline. Trimming removed 1 base from V and 0 bases from J, with 7 bases in between.

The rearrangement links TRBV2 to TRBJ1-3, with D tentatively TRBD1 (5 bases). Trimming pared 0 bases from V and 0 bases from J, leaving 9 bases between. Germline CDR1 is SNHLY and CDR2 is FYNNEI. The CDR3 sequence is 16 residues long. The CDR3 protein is CASSEAGGTSGNTIYF. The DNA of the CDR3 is TGTGCCAGCAGTGAAGCGGGAGGGACCTCTGGAAACACCATATATTTT.

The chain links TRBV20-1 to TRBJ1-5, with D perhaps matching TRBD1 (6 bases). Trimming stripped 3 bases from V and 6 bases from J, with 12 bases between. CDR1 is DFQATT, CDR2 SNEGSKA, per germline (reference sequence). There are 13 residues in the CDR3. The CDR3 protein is CSASTGRVQPQHF. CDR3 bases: TGCAGTGCTAGTACAGGGAGAGTTCAGCCCCAGCATTTT.

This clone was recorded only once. Here the CDR3 DNA reads TGTGCCAGCAGCTTACAGCGGGGGGGCCTAAACGCTGAGCAGTTCTTC. Translating it yields CASSLQRGGLNAEQFF. The V call is TRBV7-3, the J call TRBJ2-1, with 10 bases that match TRBD2. The CDR3 extends over 16 amino acids. Looked up from germline, CDR1 is SGHTA and CDR2 is FQGTGA. Germline trimming cut 2 bases from V and 9 bases from J; bases unmatched to any gene: 10.

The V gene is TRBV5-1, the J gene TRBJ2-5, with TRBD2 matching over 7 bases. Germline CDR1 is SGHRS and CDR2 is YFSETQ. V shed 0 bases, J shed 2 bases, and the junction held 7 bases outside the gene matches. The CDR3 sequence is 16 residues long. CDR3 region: CASSLAKLAEQETQYF. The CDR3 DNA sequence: TGCGCCAGCAGCTTGGCCAAGCTAGCGGAGCAAGAGACCCAGTACTTC. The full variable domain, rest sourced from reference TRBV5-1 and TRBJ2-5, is KAGVTQTPRYLIKTRGQQVTLSCSPISGHRSVSWYQQTPGQGLQFLFEYFSETQRNKGNFPGRFSGRQFSNSRSEMNVSTLELGDSALYLCASSLAKLAEQETQYFGPGTRLLVL.

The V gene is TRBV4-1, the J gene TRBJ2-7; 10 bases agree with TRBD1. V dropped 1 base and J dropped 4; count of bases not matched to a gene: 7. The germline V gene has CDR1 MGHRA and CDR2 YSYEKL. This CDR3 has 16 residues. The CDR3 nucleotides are TGCGCCAGCAGCCAAGGTTCGGGACAGGGGCGGTACGAGCAGTACTTC. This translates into CASSQGSGQGRYEQYF.

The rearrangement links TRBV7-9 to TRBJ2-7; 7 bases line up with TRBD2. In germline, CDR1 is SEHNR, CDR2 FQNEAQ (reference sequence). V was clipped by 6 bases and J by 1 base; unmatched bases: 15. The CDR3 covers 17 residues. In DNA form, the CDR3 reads TGTGCCAGCAGTCATCCCCCCGGAGCGGGGCCATCCTACGAGCAGTACTTC. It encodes CASSHPPGAGPSYEQYF.

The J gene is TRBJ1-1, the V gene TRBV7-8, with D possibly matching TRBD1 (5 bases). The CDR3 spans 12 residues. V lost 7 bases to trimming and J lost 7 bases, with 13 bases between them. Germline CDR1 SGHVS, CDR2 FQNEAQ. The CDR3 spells CASTRWGIEAFF. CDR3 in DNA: TGTGCCAGCACTCGGTGGGGCATTGAAGCTTTCTTT.

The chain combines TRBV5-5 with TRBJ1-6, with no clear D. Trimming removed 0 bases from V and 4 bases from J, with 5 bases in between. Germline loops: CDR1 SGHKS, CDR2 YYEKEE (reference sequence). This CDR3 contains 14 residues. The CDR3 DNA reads TGTGCCAGCAGCTTGGACAGTTATAATTCACCCCTCCACTTT. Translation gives CASSLDSYNSPLHF.

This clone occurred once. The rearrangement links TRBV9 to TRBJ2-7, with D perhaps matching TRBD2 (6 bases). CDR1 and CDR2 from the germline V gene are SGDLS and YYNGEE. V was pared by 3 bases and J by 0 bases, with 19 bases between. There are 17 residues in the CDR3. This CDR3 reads CASSASAFAGSSYEQYF. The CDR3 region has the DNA TGTGCCAGCAGCGCCTCGGCCTTTGCGGGGAGCTCCTACGAGCAGTACTTC.

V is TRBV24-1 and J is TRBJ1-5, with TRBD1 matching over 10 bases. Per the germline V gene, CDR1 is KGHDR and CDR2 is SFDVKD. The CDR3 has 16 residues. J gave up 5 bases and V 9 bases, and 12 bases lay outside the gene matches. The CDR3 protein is CATGKIATGGYQPQHF. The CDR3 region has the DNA TGTGCCACCGGAAAAATCGCGACAGGGGGCTATCAGCCCCAGCATTTT.

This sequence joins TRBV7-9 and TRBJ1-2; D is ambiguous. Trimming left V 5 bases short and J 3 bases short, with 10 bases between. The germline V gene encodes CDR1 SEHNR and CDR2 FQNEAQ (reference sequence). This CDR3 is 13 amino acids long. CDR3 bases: TGTGCCAGCAGCCGAACTAGAGACTATGGCTACACCTTC. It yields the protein CASSRTRDYGYTF. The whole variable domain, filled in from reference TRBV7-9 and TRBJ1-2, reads DTGVSQNPRHKITKRGQNVTFRCDPISEHNRLYWYRQTLGQGPEFLTYFQNEAQLEKSRLLSDRFSAERPKGSFSTLEIQRTEQGDSAMYLCASSRTRDYGYTFGSGTRLTVV.